Here is one TCR beta chain with its context. The germline V gene encodes CDR1 KGHSH and CDR2 LQKENI. V lost 3 bases, J lost 1 base, and 19 bases lay in between. The CDR3 runs 17 residues. Data came from immunoSEQ multiplex PCR; TCRdb stores just in-frame clones and leaves some out. The sample lists 200,000 to 250,000 clones, 75% to 90% occurring once. The source of the sample is a study of blood T cell repertoires in COVID-19. About the study: Specimens from acute and convalescent COVID-19 originated in the United States, Italy and Spain.

Categorization into cohorts depended on clinical history that participants reported. Participants in the exposed group had met a COVID-19 case in the 2 weeks before joining the study. The chain carries TRBV18 and TRBJ2-7; possible D gene TRBD1, 6 bases. The origin of this receptor is a man between 45 and 60 years old who had been exposed to COVID-19. Sequenced material: PBMCs or T cells enriched from blood (not recorded which). The CDR3 nucleotides are TGTGCCAGCTCACCCAGCCGGAAGACAGGCGATTCCTACGAGCAGTACTTC. Translated, it gives CASSPSRKTGDSYEQYF.